The clone carrying this T cell receptor beta chain occurred many times. Its antigen is currently unknown. This entry belongs to a study of regulatory T cells in long-lasting Graves disease. Noted time point: newly diagnosed GD, antithyroid drugs for less than 3 months. Extracted RNA from PBMCs served as the source of the TCR library. Sequencing libraries for TCR beta were prepared with iRepertoire HTBI primers and Arm-PCR of CDR3 regions. From the multiplex PCR reads, TCRdb called clonotypes with MiXCR, one entry per CDR3 protein. The repertoire consists of 550,000 to 700,000 distinct CDR3 sequences, with 15% to 20% occurring once and the leading ten covering around 12%. Findings and limits, study-wide: Persistent disease showed a preference for TRBV28, TRBJ1-2 and TRBJ2-5.

This CDR3 contains 14 residues. Per the germline V gene, CDR1 is DFQATT and CDR2 is SNEGSKA (reference sequence). V lost 2 bases and J lost 6; bases outside the gene matches: 8. The sample also formed part of further work on T cells in Graves' hyperthyroidism and ophthalmopathy. That report adds: The HTBI primer set was used in a first-round RT-PCR of the TCR CDR3.

The chain employs TRBV20-1 and TRBJ2-3; TRBD2 matches at 7 bases. The clonotype comes from a man younger than 30 with Graves disease. The starting material was peripheral blood mononuclear cells (PBMCs), obtained at new diagnosis, from a patient treated with antithyroid drugs. The CDR3 sequence: CSARPLLSGDTQYF. The CDR3 DNA reads as TGCAGTGCTAGACCCCTCCTTAGCGGGGATACGCAGTATTTT.